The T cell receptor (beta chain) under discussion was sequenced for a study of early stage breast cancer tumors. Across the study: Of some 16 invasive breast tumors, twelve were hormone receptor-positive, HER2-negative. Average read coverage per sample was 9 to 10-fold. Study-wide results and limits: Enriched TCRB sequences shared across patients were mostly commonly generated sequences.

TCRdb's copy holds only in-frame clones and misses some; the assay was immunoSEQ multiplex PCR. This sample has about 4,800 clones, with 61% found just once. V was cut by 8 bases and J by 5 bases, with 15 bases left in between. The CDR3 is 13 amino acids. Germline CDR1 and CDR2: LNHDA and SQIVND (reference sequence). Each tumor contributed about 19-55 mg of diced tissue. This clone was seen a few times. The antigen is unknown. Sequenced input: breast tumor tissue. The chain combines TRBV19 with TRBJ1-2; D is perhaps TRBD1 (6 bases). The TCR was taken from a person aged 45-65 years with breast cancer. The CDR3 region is CASETQGRYGYTF. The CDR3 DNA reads TGTGCCAGTGAAACCCAGGGGCGGTATGGCTACACCTTC.